This TCR beta chain was sequenced for a study of cytomegalovirus exposure and HLA in healthy donors. Researchers ran the PCR with 60 Vbeta and 13 Jbeta primers. Clones were read by immunoSEQ multiplex PCR, and TCRdb kept only the in-frame ones, dropping some. Among about 120,000 clones listed, 15% to 19% were seen once. CDR3 length equals 16 residues. Germline V lookup: CDR1 MNHEY, CDR2 SMNVEV (reference sequence). V was cut by 4 bases and J by 5 bases, with 20 bases left in between. The sequencing input was PBMCs. The chain is built from TRBV27 and TRBJ2-5; D may be TRBD2 (6 bases). This receptor was identified in a young woman in good health and CMV-seronegative. CDR3 amino acids: CASSWRGWGSRETQYF. DNA of the CDR3: TGTGCCAGCAGTTGGAGGGGCTGGGGATCGAGGGAGACCCAGTACTTC.